This T cell receptor (beta chain) stems from a study of cytomegalovirus exposure and HLA in healthy donors (dated by TCRdb to between 2016 and 2019). Concerning the study at large: An earlier analysis of about 530 of the donors reported over 250 Gb of sequence data and around 120 million unique TCR beta sequences obtained from around 180 million T cells. An early release covering roughly 580 HLA-typed donors comprised about 300 gigabases of sequencing data and around 80 million unique TCR sequences. Among the approximately 430 genotyped donors, about 85% belonged to the genetic ancestry cluster associated with self-reported Caucasian donors. The aim of the study was to test whether cataloging public T cell receptors could identify signatures of past pathogen exposure. Using immunosequencing, the study profiled T cell repertoires from around 670 subjects and related those repertoires to cytomegalovirus serostatus. Along with the roughly 710-subject first cohort, a separate validation cohort of over a hundred different subjects was used. High-throughput TCR immunosequencing, statistical association of individual TCRs with disease status, and machine learning were combined to predict cytomegalovirus infection status. To study patterns of TCR occurrence, a later analysis re-analyzed previously published TCR beta repertoires from 700 or so donors and added high-resolution HLA genotyping. Rather than using new phenotypic data, the later analysis identified candidate immune exposures from TCR beta sequences and from how often those sequences occurred across donors. An earlier analysis of approximately 640 of the donors applied high-throughput TCR beta sequencing to assess whether each TCR beta V gene segment acted as functional or pseudogenic. Alongside the repertoire data, information on donor age, sex, ethnicity and CMV serostatus was compiled. Genome-wide SNP genotypes for about 65% of the 666 donors were used in a later genetic analysis, which treated that subset as a discovery cohort. Every discovery cohort repertoire had been produced on one sequencing platform. HLA typing covered class I and class II loci at four-digit resolution. The number of typed donors differed by locus: about 620-640 for A, B, C, DRB1 and DQB1; about 520 for DQA1; about 600 for DPA1; and about 470 for DPB1. Roughly 5 DR-DQ haplotypes were handled as single units for association and clustering because linkage in the cohort was strong. On average, over 200,000 unique TCR beta nucleotide sequences were sequenced per donor among about 400 genotyped donors of the cohort, with around 19% of those sequences being non-productive. What the work shows at the level of the full study, not this receptor alone: Because HLA typing was missing for some donors at each locus, association tests included only the typed subset. Specific HLA alleles were associated with over 15,000 TCR beta sequences at a false discovery rate of 0.05 in a later analysis. In an earlier analysis of 587 of the donors, most TCR beta V segments appeared in productive rearrangements about 90% or about 30% of the time, broadly matching IMGT annotations. In a later analysis, most CMV-associated TCR beta chains were found to appear HLA-restricted, with HLA associations seemingly driven largely by CMV exposure. The classifier was reported to diagnose cytomegalovirus status with high specificity and sensitivity in both the original and validation cohorts. The 87-base-pair reads could not distinguish some IMGT-functional V segments, including TRBV6-2 and TRBV6-3, so those segments were excluded. Correlated functional status among segregating V segments might reflect linkage disequilibrium, but an unknown experimental factor could not be ruled out. The authors suggested that the approach could potentially be generalized to other disease states and immunological phenotypes. A later analysis found that HLA-associated TCR beta chains were more clonally expanded and had lower generation probabilities than equally common non-associated chains. V-gene and J-gene trimming of TCR beta chains was associated with a missense DCLRE1C variant in a later genetic analysis, and the association was replicated in an independent cohort. Because counts were too low, roughly 17 rarely observed V segments, including chromosome 9 orphons, were left out of the earlier analysis of approximately 500 of the donors. In a later analysis, TCR association rates were found to vary across HLA loci, with the most associated TCRs seen for DRB1 alleles and the fewest for HLA-C alleles. While some public TCRs were present in many individuals, most TCR sequences turned up only very rarely across donors. Only TCR beta chains were sequenced in this cohort, and the absence of alpha or paired-chain data limited detectable features. In a later analysis, several top co-occurrence clusters were reported to appear linked to parvovirus B19, influenza, CMV and Epstein-Barr virus. The study listed around 160 TCR beta chains as associated with cytomegalovirus. When HLA alleles, especially DR and DQ, strongly co-occurred, attributing TCR associations to individual alleles was difficult. Sequencing depth was assumed to be roughly uniform across donors in the presence/absence analyses, though that assumption may not hold. A further reported finding was that TCR beta sequences accurately predicted the HLA-A and HLA-B alleles for most subjects in the first cohort. Compared with the roughly 670-donor mean, donors in an Asian-associated ancestry cluster had fewer N-insertions in productive TCRs, according to a later genetic analysis. A cluster of highly shared sequence variants was judged likely to be a technical artifact of the sequencing pipeline. Immune exposure information for the cohort was limited to CMV serostatus. In vitro tests confirmed that a few of the cytomegalovirus-associated TCR beta chains recognize cytomegalovirus antigens.

Only one count was recorded for this clone. No cognate antigen has been identified for it. Base qualities are not recorded, but no much larger clone differs from it by a single base. The cohort consisted of 600 or so healthy bone marrow donors. At the time of sampling, every cohort member was nominally healthy, though immune exposures that went unrecorded were likely present. The donor was CMV seronegative and was included in the group of around 320 seronegative cohort members. A peripheral blood sample was collected from each donor, and TCR beta sequencing was performed on peripheral blood mononuclear cells. Genomic DNA was extracted from the blood cell samples with the Qiagen DNeasy Blood Extraction Kit. The library was produced with the immunoSEQ multiplex PCR assay. A mixture of 60 forward primers for TCR Vbeta segments and 13 reverse primers for TCR Jbeta segments was used in the multiplex PCR. Amplification of the CDR3 region of rearranged TCR beta genes was performed with a multiplex PCR assay on genomic DNA. Amplified TCR beta libraries were sequenced as 87-base-pair reads on the Illumina HiSeq System. As for the original processing: A later analysis tallied around 82 million unique TCR beta chains across the 660 or so repertoires, and around 12 million of those chains were shared by two or more donors. To remove PCR and sequencing errors, raw reads were error-corrected and collapsed into unique sequences using a nearest-neighbor algorithm that merged closely related sequences. CDR3 sequences were aligned to IMGT reference sequences to assign V, D and J gene segments. For a sequence to be retained, a match of at least six nucleotides was required to both a V gene segment and a J gene segment. A rearrangement was called productive if the CDR3 had no stop codons and remained in frame with V and J, and every other rearrangement was called non-productive. Following IMGT convention, CDR3 was defined as the stretch from the second conserved V-encoded cysteine up to the conserved J-encoded phenylalanine. In an earlier analysis of some 550 of the donors, sequences lacking an unambiguous match to a single V gene segment were excluded. In an earlier analysis of 587 of the donors, V segments were called functional above 56.7% productive rearrangements and were called segregating when the between-donor standard deviation exceeded 5%. A statistical classification framework was developed to diagnose cytomegalovirus status using the catalog of TCR beta chain sequences. V and J gene assignment, in a later analysis, came from comparing TCR nucleotide sequences with IMGT/GENE-DB human TR gene sequences. In a later analysis, CDR3 sequences and most-parsimonious VDJ recombination scenarios were assigned using the TCRdist pipeline. In a later analysis, every TCR beta chain was defined by the combination of its CDR3 amino acid sequence and its V-gene family, and reads without a unique V-gene family were dropped. In a later analysis, 450 to 600 highly shared, low-generation-probability nucleotide sequences were removed to address suspected cross-contamination and a sequencing artifact. A later analysis calculated a clonal expansion index for each public chain from normalized within-repertoire ranks of inferred template counts. In a later analysis, generation probabilities were computed using a VDJ recombination model fitted to out-of-frame rearrangements, and the results were checked against IGoR. A later analysis scored TCR-TCR, TCR-HLA and TCR-CMV co-occurrence with hypergeometric tests, applying a repertoire-size bias correction to TCR pairs. To estimate false discovery rates, a later analysis permuted the HLA or CMV assignments 20 times. In a later analysis, co-occurring TCRs were grouped using DBSCAN, and TCRdist sequence similarity was added for clustering within HLA-allele-positive subsets. Co-occurrence clustering excluded repertoires with fewer than 30,000 or more than 120,000 public chains, plus five with anomalous nucleotide sharing. Sourced from immuneACCESS, this table was stored by TCRdb with only in-frame sequences that have V and J called. A share of the clones is absent; for the studies checked, an unresolved V gene accounts for under half, and the remainder has no known explanation. V, J and clone size are those of that table, while D and trimming were read from the DNA. The sample table lists over 65,000 clones, more than 70% of them with a count of one. Around 8.9% of the sample rests with the top ten.

Trimming leaves V shorter by 5 bases and J shorter by 6 bases, with the junction holding 10 bases beyond the gene matches. The CDR3 runs 15 residues from the cysteine to the phenylalanine. The DNA shown is the 45-base CDR3, in frame from base 1. The germline V gene specifies SGHAT as CDR1 and FQNNGV as CDR2. The chain is encoded by TRBV11-2 joined to TRBJ2-3, with 8 bases aligning to TRBD1. The sequence was collected from a man aged 40-49 years in good health and CMV-seronegative. Material: PBMCs. In nucleotide form, the sequence is TGTGCCAGCAGCCAGACAGGGGCCTCCGAGGATACGCAGTATTTT. Its coded protein is CASSQTGASEDTQYF.